The 22 T cell receptor beta chains below were found in one sample sequenced in a study of Ad26.COV2.S vaccination and SARS-CoV-2 variants. The sample's treatment: some 19 received Ad26.COV2.S at low or high dose, single or two shots; a few received placebo; per-sample allocation not given. Each sample was drawn 63 days after the first injection (of vaccine or placebo). The protocol was immunoSEQ multiplex PCR, while the TCRdb copy is restricted to in-frame clones and leaves out a portion. The sample carries roughly 510,000 clones, approximately 90% recorded once. The sample consisted of peripheral blood, taken in a trial of Ad26.COV2.S vaccine versus placebo. The receptors originated from a person aged 18-60 years who received the Ad26.COV2.S COVID-19 vaccine or a placebo.

The V and J genes are TRBV10-3 and TRBJ1-1; D ambiguous. From germline, CDR1 is ENHRY and CDR2 SYGVKD. V was pared by 7 bases and J by 1 base, with 10 bases between. This CDR3 contains 13 residues. The CDR3 sequence: CAIMEGRNTEAFF. As DNA, the CDR3 is TGTGCCATCATGGAGGGTAGGAACACTGAAGCTTTCTTT.

J is TRBJ1-4 and V is TRBV28; 7 nucleotides agree with TRBD1. This CDR3 region has 14 residues. Germline CDR1 and CDR2: MDHEN and SYDVKM. V lost 6 bases to trimming and J lost 5 bases; unmatched junction nucleotides: 6. The CDR3 nucleotides are TGTGCCAGCAGAACCGGGACAGAAAATGAAAAACTGTTTTTT. This translates into CASRTGTENEKLFF.

The V call is TRBV28, the J call TRBJ1-2, with a tentative D call TRBD1 (6 bases). CDR1 and CDR2 from the germline V gene are MDHEN and SYDVKM. The CDR3 loop spans 15 amino acids. Trimming shortened V by 3 bases and J by 4 bases, and 15 bases separated the two germline ends. In nucleotides, the CDR3 is TGTGCCAGCAGTTTCCCCTCAGGACAGATCTATGGCTACACCTTC. This encodes CASSFPSGQIYGYTF.

V gene TRBV6-2 or TRBV6-3 combines with J gene TRBJ2-5; a possible D gene is TRBD1 (6 bases). The germline gives CDR1 MNHEY, CDR2 SVGEGT. Trimming left V 5 bases short and J 5 bases short, with 12 bases between. CDR3 size: 13 residues. CDR3 region: CASSQGTGETQYF. The CDR3 DNA reads as TGTGCCAGCAGTCAGGGGACCGGGGAGACCCAGTACTTC.

The chain has TRBV6-6 and TRBJ2-7; 7 bases fit TRBD2. Trimming at V came to 5 bases and at J to 0 bases, leaving 13 bases not matched to a gene. The CDR3 contains 17 residues. In germline, CDR1 is MNHNY, CDR2 SVGAGI (reference sequence). The CDR3 bases are TGTGCCAGCAGTCTCATGGGGGGGAGGCGGAACTCCTACGAGCAGTACTTC. Its protein product is CASSLMGGRRNSYEQYF.

The V and J genes are TRBV28 and TRBJ1-5, with 8 bases matching TRBD1. The CDR3 has 15 amino acids. Losses at the gene ends were 6 bases for V and 6 bases for J; bases not matched to a gene: 10. CDR1 is MDHEN and CDR2 is SYDVKM in the germline V gene. CDR3 DNA sequence: TGTGCCAGCAGAAATCAGGGGGCAGGCGGTCAGCCCCAGCATTTT. This encodes CASRNQGAGGQPQHF.

This chain joins TRBV19 and TRBJ1-2, with a weak D call TRBD1 (5 bases). This CDR3 contains 12 residues. The germline V gene encodes CDR1 LNHDA and CDR2 SQIVND (reference sequence). V gave up 0 bases and J gave up 7 bases, with 6 bases separating them. This chain's CDR3 is CASSIEGRGYTF. DNA of the CDR3: TGTGCCAGTAGTATAGAGGGACGTGGCTACACCTTC.

This clone was observed a handful of times. The genes are TRBV6-5 and TRBJ1-3; D unresolved. V lost 5 bases, J lost 4 bases, and 15 bases lay in between. Germline assignment: CDR1 MNHEY and CDR2 SVGAGI. The CDR3 consists of 15 residues. CDR3: CASSPRTSVGNTIYF. The CDR3 DNA sequence: TGTGCCAGCAGTCCCCGGACTTCGGTGGGAAACACCATATATTTT.

A note on this clone: This sequence is one base from a far larger clone and is likely a read error. Other DNA sequences in this specimen translate into the identical CDR3. This sequence joins TRBV7-8 and TRBJ2-7; the D is unclear. Germline values: CDR1 SGHVS, CDR2 FQNEAQ. V was cut by 1 base and J by 2 bases, with 3 bases left in between. This CDR3 is built from 12 residues. CDR3 protein: CASSLGAYEQYF. The CDR3, as DNA: TGTGCCAGCAGCTTAGGGGCCTACGAGCAGTACTTC.

The chain combines TRBV2 with TRBJ2-3; no clear D. Germline V gene sequence: CDR1 SNHLY, CDR2 FYNNEI. The length of the CDR3 is 13 residues. V lost 7 bases and J 1 base, leaving 9 bases between the germline ends. The CDR3 is CASIGGRTDTQYF. The CDR3 nucleotides are TGTGCCAGCATAGGCGGACGCACAGATACGCAGTATTTT.

The rearrangement uses TRBV25-1 and TRBJ1-4; 7 bases match TRBD1. The CDR3 covers 14 residues. The germline V gene has CDR1 MGHDK and CDR2 SYGVNS. Unmatched junction bases numbered 7, after V lost 8 bases and J lost 4 bases. The CDR3: CASRRGQDNEKLFF. The CDR3 DNA follows: TGTGCCAGCCGGAGGGGGCAGGATAATGAAAAACTGTTTTTT.

The CDR3 DNA follows: TGTGCCAGCAGCCACGCTAGCGGGAGGGCCGGCGGCGGGGAGCTGTTTTTT. Translating gives CASSHASGRAGGGELFF. The chain joins TRBV3-1 (or the pseudogene TRBV3-2) to TRBJ2-2, with 12 bases identical to TRBD2. Per the germline V gene, CDR1 is LGHDT and CDR2 is YNNKEL (reference sequence). The CDR3 totals 17 residues. The trim removed 3 bases at V and 7 bases at J, leaving 9 bases unmatched.

This clone was seen a single time. The chain employs TRBV14 and TRBJ2-7; 10 bases are a match to TRBD2. There are 15 residues in the CDR3. Losses at the gene ends were 4 bases for V and 2 bases for J; bases not matched to a gene: 5. Germline loops: CDR1 SGHDN, CDR2 FVKESK. The CDR3 sequence is CASSPSLAGPYEQYF. CDR3 sequence (DNA): TGTGCCAGCAGCCCCTCACTAGCGGGACCCTACGAGCAGTACTTC.

The chain employs TRBV6-5 and TRBJ1-2; TRBD1 might be the D (6 bases). The CDR3 contains 12 residues. The V gene lost 7 bases and the J gene lost 7 bases, with 13 bases spanning the gap. Germline V lookup: CDR1 MNHEY, CDR2 SVGAGI. The CDR3 is CASTIVGAGYTF. CDR3 nucleotide sequence: TGTGCCAGCACGATAGTGGGGGCTGGCTACACCTTC.

This chain joins TRBV11-3 and TRBJ2-1; D tentatively fits TRBD1 or TRBD2 (5 bases each). Germline V CDR1 and CDR2: SGHNT, YENEEA. The CDR3 totals 15 residues. Trimming removed 2 bases from V and 5 bases from J, with 13 bases in between. This CDR3 reads CASSLMWGPNNEQFF. In nucleotides, the CDR3 is TGTGCCAGCAGCTTAATGTGGGGACCTAACAATGAGCAGTTCTTC.

The gene calls are TRBV30 and TRBJ1-1; D unclear. In germline, CDR1 is GTSNPN, CDR2 SVGIG (reference sequence). This CDR3 has 12 amino acids. The ends were cut back, 3 bases at V and 3 bases at J, with 8 bases in the middle. DNA of the CDR3: TGTGCCTGGAGGGACGTCTACACTGAAGCTTTCTTT. Translating gives CAWRDVYTEAFF.

This clone was counted once. This rearrangement joins TRBV18 to TRBJ2-1; D not resolved. The CDR3 totals 17 residues. V lost 1 base and J 8 bases, leaving 21 bases between the germline ends. Germline assignment: CDR1 KGHSH and CDR2 LQKENI. This CDR3 reads CASSPLASPVGYYEQFF. CDR3 coding DNA: TGTGCCAGCTCACCACTGGCTTCGCCTGTGGGGTACTATGAGCAGTTCTTC.

This chain connects TRBV4-1 to TRBJ1-2; 9 positions agree with TRBD1. Losses at the gene ends were 6 bases for V and 2 bases for J; bases not matched to a gene: 13. The CDR3 totals 17 residues. Germline V CDR1 and CDR2: MGHRA, YSYEKL. CDR3 in amino acids: CASRGGTGSRKNYGYTF. The CDR3 DNA sequence: TGCGCCAGCAGGGGGGGGACAGGGAGCAGAAAGAACTATGGCTACACCTTC.

This sequence joins TRBV21-1 and TRBJ2-1. TRBV21-1 is shown as a pseudogene. There are 15 residues in the CDR3. The DNA for the CDR3 is TGTGCCAGCAGCGAGGGACCCCCAGGGTGCAATGAGCAGTTCTTC. Amino acids: CASSEGPPGCNEQFF.

The V gene is TRBV6-6, the J gene TRBJ1-3; D is ambiguous. CDR3 length equals 17 residues. V lost 5 bases to trimming and J lost 3 bases, with 20 bases between them. CDR1 MNHNY and CDR2 SVGAGI come from the germline V gene (reference sequence). The CDR3 sequence is CASSQRLPRTDGNTIYF. DNA of the CDR3: TGTGCCAGCAGTCAACGCTTACCCCGGACGGATGGAAACACCATATATTTT.

This rearrangement joins TRBV19 to TRBJ2-5; TRBD1 agrees at 7 bases. The germline V gene has CDR1 LNHDA and CDR2 SQIVND (reference sequence). The length of the CDR3 is 14 residues. J was trimmed by 2 bases and V by 5 bases; bases with no gene match: 5. CDR3 protein: CASSSGQVQETQYF. The CDR3 DNA follows: TGTGCCAGTAGTTCAGGACAGGTACAAGAGACCCAGTACTTC.

This sequence joins TRBV27 and TRBJ1-2; D gene ambiguous. The V and J ends lost 6 bases and 4 bases respectively, with 15 bases between them. CDR1 and CDR2 from the germline V gene are MNHEY and SMNVEV (reference sequence). The CDR3 is 14 amino acids. This CDR3 is CASREGWEGYGYTF. The DNA of the CDR3 is TGTGCCAGCAGGGAAGGGTGGGAGGGCTATGGCTACACCTTC.